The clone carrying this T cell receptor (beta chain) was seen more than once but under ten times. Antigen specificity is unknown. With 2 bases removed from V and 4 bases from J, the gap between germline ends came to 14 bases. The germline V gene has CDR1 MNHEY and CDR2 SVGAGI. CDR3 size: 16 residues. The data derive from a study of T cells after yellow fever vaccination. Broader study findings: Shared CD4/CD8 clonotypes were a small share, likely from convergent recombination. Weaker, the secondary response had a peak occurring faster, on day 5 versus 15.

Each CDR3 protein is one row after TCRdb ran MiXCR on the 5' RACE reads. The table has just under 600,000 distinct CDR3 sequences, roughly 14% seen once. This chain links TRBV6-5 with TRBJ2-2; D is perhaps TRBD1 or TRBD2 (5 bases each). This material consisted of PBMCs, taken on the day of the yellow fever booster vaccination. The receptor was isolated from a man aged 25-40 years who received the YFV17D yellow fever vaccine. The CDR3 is CASSYVSRGGTGELFF. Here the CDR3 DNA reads TGTGCCAGCAGTTACGTCAGCCGGGGCGGCACCGGGGAGCTGTTTTTT.